This T cell receptor (beta chain) emerged from a study of blood T cells in healthy people across ages. About the study: Capture by template switching was about one barcoded beta molecule per two T cells.

The V segment lost 7 bases and the J segment 7 bases; nucleotides outside the gene matches: 15. Per germline, CDR1 MNHNY and CDR2 SVGAGI (reference sequence). This CDR3 has 16 residues. Sample-barcoded 5' priming and a J-beta primer mix drove a second PCR of roughly 7 to 11 cycles. TCRdb re-derived calls from the 5' RACE reads in MiXCR, one entry per CDR3 protein. Among roughly 570,000 distinct CDR3 sequences listed, roughly 28% were seen once. Only a few counts were recorded for this clonotype. This sequence joins TRBV6-6 and TRBJ1-4; 7 bases are a match to TRBD1. The sequence came from a woman in her 70s in good health. Sequenced sample: blood. CDR3 loop: CASIFHRGLRSEKLFF. The CDR3 DNA reads TGTGCCAGCATCTTCCACAGGGGTCTCAGGAGTGAAAAACTGTTTTTT.